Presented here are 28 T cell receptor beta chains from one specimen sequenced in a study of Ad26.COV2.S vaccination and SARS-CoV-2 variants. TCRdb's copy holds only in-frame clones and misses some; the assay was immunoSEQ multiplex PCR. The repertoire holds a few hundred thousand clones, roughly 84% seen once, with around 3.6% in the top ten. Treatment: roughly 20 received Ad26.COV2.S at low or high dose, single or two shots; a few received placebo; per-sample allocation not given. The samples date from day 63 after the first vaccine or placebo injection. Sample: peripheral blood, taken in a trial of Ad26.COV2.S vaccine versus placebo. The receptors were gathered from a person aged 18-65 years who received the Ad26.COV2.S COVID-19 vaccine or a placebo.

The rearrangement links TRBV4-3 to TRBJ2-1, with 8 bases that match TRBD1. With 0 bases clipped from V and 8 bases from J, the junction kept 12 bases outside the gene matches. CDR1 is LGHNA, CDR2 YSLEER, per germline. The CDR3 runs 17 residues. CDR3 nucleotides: TGCGCCAGCAGCCAAGATGGGCCAGGAACAGGGGGTCATGAGCAGTTCTTC. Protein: CASSQDGPGTGGHEQFF.

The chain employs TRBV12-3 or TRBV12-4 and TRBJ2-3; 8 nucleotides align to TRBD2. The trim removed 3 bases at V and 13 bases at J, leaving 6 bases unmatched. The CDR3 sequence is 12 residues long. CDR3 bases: TGTGCCAGCAGTTTCTCGGGACTAGGGAAGTATTTT. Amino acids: CASSFSGLGKYF.

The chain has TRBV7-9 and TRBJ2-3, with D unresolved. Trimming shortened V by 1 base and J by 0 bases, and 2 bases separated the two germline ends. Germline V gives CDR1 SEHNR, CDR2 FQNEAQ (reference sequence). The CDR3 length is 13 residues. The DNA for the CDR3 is TGTGCCAGCAGCTTAGGCAGCACAGATACGCAGTATTTT. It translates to CASSLGSTDTQYF. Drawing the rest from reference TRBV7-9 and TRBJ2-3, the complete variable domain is DTGVSQNPRHKITKRGQNVTFRCDPISEHNRLYWYRQTLGQGPEFLTYFQNEAQLEKSRLLSDRFSAERPKGSFSTLEIQRTEQGDSAMYLCASSLGSTDTQYFGPGTRLTVL.

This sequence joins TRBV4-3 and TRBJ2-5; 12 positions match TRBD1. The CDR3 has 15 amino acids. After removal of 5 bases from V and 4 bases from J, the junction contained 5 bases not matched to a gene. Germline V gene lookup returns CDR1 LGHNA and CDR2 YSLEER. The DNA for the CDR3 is TGCGCCAGCAGCTACGGGACAGGGGGCACAGAGACCCAGTACTTC. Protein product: CASSYGTGGTETQYF.

The CDR3 coding sequence is TGTGCCAGCAGCTTAGCGGCTGGAAACACCATATATTTT. It yields the protein CASSLAAGNTIYF. The chain links TRBV7-8 to TRBJ1-3; D uncertain. Germline CDR1 reads SGHVS; CDR2 reads FQNEAQ. V dropped 0 bases and J dropped 2 bases, with 2 bases sitting between them. The CDR3 extends over 13 amino acids.

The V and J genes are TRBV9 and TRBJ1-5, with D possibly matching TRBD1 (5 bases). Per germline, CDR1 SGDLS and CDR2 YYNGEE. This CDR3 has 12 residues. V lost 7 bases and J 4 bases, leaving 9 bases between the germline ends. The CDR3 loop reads CASGQGNQPQHF. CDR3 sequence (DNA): TGTGCCAGCGGGCAGGGTAATCAGCCCCAGCATTTT.

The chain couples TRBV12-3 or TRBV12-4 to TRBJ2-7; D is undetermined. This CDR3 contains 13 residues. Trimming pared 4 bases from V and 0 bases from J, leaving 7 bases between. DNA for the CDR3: TGTGCCAGCAGTTCTTCTAGCTCCTACGAGCAGTACTTC. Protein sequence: CASSSSSSYEQYF.

The DNA of the CDR3 is TGTGCCAGCAGTGGCGGGTCGGGAAGCGGGGAAGATGAGCAGTTCTTC. Amino acid sequence: CASSGGSGSGEDEQFF. V usage is TRBV6-4 and J usage is TRBJ2-1; 7 bases line up with TRBD2. Germline values: CDR1 MRHNA, CDR2 SNTAGT. The CDR3 covers 16 residues. V was clipped by 4 bases and J by 8 bases; unmatched bases: 14.

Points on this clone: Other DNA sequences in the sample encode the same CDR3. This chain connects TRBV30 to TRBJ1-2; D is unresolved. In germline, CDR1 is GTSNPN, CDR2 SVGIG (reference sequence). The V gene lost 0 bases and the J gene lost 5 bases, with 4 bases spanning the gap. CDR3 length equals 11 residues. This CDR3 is CAWSVGYGYTF. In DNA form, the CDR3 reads TGTGCCTGGAGTGTAGGGTATGGCTACACCTTC.

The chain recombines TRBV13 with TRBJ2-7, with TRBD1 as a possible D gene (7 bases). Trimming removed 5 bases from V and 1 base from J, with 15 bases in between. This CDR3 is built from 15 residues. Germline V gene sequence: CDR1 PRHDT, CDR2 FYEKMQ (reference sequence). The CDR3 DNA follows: TGTGCCAGCAGCCGGCAGGAGGGGGCTTCCTACGAGCAGTACTTC. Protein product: CASSRQEGASYEQYF.

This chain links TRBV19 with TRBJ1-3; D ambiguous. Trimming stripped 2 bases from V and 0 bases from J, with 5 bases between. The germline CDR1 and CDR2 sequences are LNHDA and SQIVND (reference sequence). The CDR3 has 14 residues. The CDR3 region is CASSISNSGNTIYF. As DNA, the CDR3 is TGTGCCAGTAGTATAAGTAACTCTGGAAACACCATATATTTT.

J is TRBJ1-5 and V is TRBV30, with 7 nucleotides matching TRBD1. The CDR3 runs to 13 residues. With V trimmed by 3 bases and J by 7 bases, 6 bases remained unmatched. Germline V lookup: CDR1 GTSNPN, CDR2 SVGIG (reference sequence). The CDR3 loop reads CAWSTQGGQPQHF. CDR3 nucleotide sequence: TGTGCCTGGAGCACGCAGGGGGGGCAGCCCCAGCATTTT.

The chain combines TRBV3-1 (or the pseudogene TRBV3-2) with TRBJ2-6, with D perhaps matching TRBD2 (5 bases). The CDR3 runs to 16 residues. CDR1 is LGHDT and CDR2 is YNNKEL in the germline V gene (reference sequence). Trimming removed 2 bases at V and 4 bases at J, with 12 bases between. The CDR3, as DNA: TGTGCCAGCAGCCAAAATCCAACGGGAGGGGCCAACGTCCTGACTTTC. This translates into CASSQNPTGGANVLTF.

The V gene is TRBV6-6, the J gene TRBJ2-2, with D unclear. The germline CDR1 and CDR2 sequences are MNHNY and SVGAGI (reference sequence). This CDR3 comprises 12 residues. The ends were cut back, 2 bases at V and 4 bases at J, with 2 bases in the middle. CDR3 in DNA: TGTGCCAGCAGTTACGGCACCGGGGAGCTGTTTTTT. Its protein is CASSYGTGELFF.

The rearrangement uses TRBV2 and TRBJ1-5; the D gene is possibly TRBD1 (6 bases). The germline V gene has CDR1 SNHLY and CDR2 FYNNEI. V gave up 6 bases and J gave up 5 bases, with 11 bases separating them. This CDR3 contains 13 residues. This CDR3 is CASRVRGDQPQHF. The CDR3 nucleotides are TGTGCCAGCAGGGTCAGGGGCGATCAGCCCCAGCATTTT.

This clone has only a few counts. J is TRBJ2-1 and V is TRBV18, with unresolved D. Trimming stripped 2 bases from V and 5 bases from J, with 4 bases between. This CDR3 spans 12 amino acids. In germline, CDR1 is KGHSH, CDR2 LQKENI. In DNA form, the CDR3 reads TGTGCCAGCTCACCATACAACAATGAGCAGTTCTTC. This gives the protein CASSPYNNEQFF.

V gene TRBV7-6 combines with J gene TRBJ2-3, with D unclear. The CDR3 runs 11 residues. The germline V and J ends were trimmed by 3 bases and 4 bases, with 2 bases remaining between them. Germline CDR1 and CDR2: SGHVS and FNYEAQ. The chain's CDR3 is CASSFSDTQYF. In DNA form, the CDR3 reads TGTGCCAGCAGCTTTTCAGATACGCAGTATTTT.

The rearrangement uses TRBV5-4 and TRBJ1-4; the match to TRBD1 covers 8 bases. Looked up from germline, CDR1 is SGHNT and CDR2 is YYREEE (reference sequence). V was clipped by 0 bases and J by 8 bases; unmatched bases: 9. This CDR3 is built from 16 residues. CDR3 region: CASSLAGTGTREKLFF. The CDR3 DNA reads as TGTGCCAGCAGCTTGGCTGGGACAGGAACTAGAGAAAAACTGTTTTTT.

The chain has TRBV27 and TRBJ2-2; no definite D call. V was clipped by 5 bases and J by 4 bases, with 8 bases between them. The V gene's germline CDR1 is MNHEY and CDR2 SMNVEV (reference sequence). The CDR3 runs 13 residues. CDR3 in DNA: TGTGCCAGCAGTGGATACAGCACCGGGGAGCTGTTTTTT. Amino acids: CASSGYSTGELFF.

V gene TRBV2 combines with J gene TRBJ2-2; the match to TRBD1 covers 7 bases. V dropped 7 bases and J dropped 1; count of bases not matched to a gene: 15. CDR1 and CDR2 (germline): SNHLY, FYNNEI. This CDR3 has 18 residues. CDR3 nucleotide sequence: TGTGCCAGCACGTTAGACAGACAGGGTAGGGTGAACACCGGGGAGCTGTTTTTT. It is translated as CASTLDRQGRVNTGELFF. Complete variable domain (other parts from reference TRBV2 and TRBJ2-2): EPEVTQTPSHQVTQMGQEVILRCVPISNHLYFYWYRQILGQKVEFLVSFYNNEISEKSEIFDDQFSVERPDGSNFTLKIRSTKLEDSAMYFCASTLDRQGRVNTGELFFGEGSRLTVL.

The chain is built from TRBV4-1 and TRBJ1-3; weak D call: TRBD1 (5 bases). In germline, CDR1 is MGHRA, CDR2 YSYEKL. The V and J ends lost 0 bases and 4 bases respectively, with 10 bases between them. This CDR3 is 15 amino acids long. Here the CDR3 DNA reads TGCGCCAGCAGCCAAGAGGGGGGACGGGGAAACACCATATATTTT. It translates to CASSQEGGRGNTIYF.

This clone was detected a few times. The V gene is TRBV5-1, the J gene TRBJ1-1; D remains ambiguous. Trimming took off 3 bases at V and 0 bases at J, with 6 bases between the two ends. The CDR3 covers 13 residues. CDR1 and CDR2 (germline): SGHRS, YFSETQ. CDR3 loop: CASSSDMNTEAFF. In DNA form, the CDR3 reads TGCGCCAGCAGCTCCGATATGAACACTGAAGCTTTCTTT.

The CDR3 here is CASSPRTLETQYF. DNA of the CDR3: TGTGCCAGCAGCCCCCGGACCCTGGAGACCCAGTACTTC. This chain links TRBV9 with TRBJ2-5; D gene uncertain. Germline assignment: CDR1 SGDLS and CDR2 YYNGEE. Deletions cut 4 bases from V and 5 bases from J, with 12 bases between. This CDR3 contains 13 residues.

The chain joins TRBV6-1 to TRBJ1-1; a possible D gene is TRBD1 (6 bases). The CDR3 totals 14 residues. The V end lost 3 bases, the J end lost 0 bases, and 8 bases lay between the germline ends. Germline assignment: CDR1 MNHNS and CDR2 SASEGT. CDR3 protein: CASSDQGMNTEAFF. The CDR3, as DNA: TGTGCCAGCAGTGATCAGGGGATGAACACTGAAGCTTTCTTT.

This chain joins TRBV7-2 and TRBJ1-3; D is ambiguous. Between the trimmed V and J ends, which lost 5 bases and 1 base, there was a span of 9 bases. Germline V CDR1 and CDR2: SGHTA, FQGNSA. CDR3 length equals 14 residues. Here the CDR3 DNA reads TGTGCCAGCAGCCTCCCTGAGTCTGGAAACACCATATATTTT. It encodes CASSLPESGNTIYF.

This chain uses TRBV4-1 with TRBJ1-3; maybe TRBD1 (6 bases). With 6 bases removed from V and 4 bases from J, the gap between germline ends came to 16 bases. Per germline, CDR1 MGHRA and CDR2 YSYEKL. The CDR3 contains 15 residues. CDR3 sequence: CASSSTGLRGNTIYF. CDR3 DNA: TGCGCCAGCAGTTCTACAGGGTTGAGGGGAAACACCATATATTTT.

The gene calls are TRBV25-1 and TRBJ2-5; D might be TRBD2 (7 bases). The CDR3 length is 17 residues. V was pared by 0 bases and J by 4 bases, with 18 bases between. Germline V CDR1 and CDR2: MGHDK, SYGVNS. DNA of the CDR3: TGTGCCAGCAGTGAATATCCTCGGGGAGGGGGACGAGAGACCCAGTACTTC. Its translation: CASSEYPRGGGRETQYF.

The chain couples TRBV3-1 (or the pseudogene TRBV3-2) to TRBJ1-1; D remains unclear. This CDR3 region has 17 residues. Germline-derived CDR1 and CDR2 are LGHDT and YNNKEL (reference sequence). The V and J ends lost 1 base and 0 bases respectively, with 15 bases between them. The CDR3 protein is CASSQVAGRRMNTEAFF. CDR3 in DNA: TGTGCCAGCAGCCAAGTGGCAGGCAGGAGAATGAACACTGAAGCTTTCTTT.